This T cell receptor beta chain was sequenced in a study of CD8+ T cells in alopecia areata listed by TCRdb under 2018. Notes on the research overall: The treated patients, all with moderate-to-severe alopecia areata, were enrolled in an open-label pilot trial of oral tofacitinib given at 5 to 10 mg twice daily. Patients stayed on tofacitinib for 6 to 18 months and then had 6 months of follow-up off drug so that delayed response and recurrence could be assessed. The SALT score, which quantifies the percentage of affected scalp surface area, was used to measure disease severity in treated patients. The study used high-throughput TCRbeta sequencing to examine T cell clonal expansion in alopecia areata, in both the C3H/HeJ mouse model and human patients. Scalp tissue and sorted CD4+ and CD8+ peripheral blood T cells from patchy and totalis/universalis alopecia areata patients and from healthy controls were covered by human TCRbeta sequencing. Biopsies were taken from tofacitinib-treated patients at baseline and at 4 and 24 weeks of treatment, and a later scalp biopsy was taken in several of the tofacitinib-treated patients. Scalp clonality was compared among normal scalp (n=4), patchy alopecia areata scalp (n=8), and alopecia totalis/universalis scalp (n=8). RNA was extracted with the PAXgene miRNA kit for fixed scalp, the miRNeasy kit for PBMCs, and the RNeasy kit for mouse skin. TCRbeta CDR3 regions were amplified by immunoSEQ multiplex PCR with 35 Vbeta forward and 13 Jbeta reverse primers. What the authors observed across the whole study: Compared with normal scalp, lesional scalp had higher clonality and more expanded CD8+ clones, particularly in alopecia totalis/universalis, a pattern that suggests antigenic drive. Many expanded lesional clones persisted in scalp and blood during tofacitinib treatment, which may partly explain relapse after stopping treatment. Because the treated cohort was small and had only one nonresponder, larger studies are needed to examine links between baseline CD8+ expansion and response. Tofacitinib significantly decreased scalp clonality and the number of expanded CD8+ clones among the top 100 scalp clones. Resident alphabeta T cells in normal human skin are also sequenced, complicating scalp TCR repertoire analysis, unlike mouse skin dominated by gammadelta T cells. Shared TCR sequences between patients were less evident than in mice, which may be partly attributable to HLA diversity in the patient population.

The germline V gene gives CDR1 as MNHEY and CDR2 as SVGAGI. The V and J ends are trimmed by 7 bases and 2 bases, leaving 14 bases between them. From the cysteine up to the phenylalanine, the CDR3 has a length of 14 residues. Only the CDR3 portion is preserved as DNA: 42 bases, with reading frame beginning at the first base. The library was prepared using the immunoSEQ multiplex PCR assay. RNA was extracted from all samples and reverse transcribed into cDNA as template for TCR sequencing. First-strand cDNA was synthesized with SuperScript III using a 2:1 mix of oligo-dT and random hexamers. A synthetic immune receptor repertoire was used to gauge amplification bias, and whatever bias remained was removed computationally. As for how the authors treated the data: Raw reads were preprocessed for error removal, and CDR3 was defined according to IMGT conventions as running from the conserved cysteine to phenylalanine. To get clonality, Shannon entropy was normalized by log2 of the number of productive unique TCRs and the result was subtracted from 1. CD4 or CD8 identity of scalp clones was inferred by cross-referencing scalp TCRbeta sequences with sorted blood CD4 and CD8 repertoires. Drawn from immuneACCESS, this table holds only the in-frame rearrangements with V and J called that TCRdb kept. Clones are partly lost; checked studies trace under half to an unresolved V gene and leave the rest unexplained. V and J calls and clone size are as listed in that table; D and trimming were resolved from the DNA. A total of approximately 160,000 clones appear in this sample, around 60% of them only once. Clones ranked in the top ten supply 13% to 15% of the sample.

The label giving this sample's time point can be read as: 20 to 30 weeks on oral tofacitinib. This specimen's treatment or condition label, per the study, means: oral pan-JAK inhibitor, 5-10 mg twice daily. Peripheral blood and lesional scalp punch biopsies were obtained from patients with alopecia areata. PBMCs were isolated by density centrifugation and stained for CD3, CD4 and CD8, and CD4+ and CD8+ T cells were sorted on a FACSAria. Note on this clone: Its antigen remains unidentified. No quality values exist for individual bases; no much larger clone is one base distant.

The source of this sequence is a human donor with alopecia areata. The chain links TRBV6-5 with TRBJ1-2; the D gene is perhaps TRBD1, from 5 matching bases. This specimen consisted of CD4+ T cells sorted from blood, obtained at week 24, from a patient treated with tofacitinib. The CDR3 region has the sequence CASINPGENYGYTF. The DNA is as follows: TGTGCCAGCATCAACCCGGGGGAGAACTATGGCTACACCTTC.